The 21 T cell receptor beta chains below were found in one sample sequenced in a study of shared clonotypes between healthy human individuals. TCRdb keeps only in-frame clones here, not all; method: immunoSEQ multiplex PCR. The repertoire holds approximately 1,500,000 clones, with more than 95% as singletons. Sequencing was done on a sample of naive CD4+ T cells sorted from blood. Subset defined: CD45RA+ positively selected. The source is a man aged 25-45 years in good health.

The chain employs TRBV10-3 and TRBJ1-3; D remains unclear. Trimming stripped 3 bases from V and 0 bases from J, with 12 bases between. Per the germline V gene, CDR1 is ENHRY and CDR2 is SYGVKD. This CDR3 comprises 16 residues. CDR3 in DNA: TGTGCCATCAGTGACCCACGCGCTCACTCTGGAAACACCATATATTTT. Translating gives CAISDPRAHSGNTIYF.

This chain links TRBV11-2 with TRBJ2-3; D perhaps matches TRBD2 (6 bases). CDR3 size: 16 residues. The V end was cut by 5 bases, the J end by 0 bases, with 15 bases between. The germline V gene has CDR1 SGHAT and CDR2 FQNNGV. CDR3 DNA: TGTGCCAGCAGCCTACTAGCCATAACTAGCACAGATACGCAGTATTTT. Translation: CASSLLAITSTDTQYF.

The CDR3 reads CASSTQDSHSSYNEQFF. The CDR3 DNA reads as TGTGCCAGCAGCACGCAGGACAGCCACAGCTCCTACAATGAGCAGTTCTTC. The chain joins TRBV9 to TRBJ2-1; the D gene is possibly TRBD1 (6 bases). Germline V gene lookup returns CDR1 SGDLS and CDR2 YYNGEE. V lost 4 bases and J 0 bases, leaving 17 bases between the germline ends. The CDR3 is made up of 17 amino acids.

The chain combines TRBV6-1 with TRBJ2-7, with 7 nucleotides matching TRBD2. The V gene's germline CDR1 is MNHNS and CDR2 SASEGT. The J segment lost 3 bases and the V segment lost 6 bases, leaving 8 bases of the junction unmatched. This CDR3 is 14 amino acids long. The DNA for the CDR3 is TGTGCCAGCAGGAAAGGGGCGGGAGACTACGAGCAGTACTTC. Amino acids: CASRKGAGDYEQYF.

This chain connects TRBV4-1 to TRBJ2-1; possibly TRBD2 for D (6 bases). The CDR3 covers 12 residues. The V end was cut by 0 bases, the J end by 12 bases, with 9 bases between. The germline V gene has CDR1 MGHRA and CDR2 YSYEKL. The CDR3 DNA is TGCGCCAGCAGCCAAGAGCGGGACCGGCAGTTCTTC. This codes for CASSQERDRQFF.

The gene calls are TRBV19 and TRBJ2-3; 10 bases are a match to TRBD2. V gave up 3 bases and J gave up 4 bases; unmatched junction bases: 16. CDR1 is LNHDA and CDR2 is SQIVND in the germline V gene (reference sequence). This CDR3 is built from 19 residues. CDR3 loop: CASSIELAGTRESADTQYF. CDR3 DNA: TGTGCCAGTAGTATTGAACTAGCGGGGACAAGGGAGTCCGCAGATACGCAGTATTTT.

The rearrangement links TRBV6-1 to TRBJ2-7; D might be TRBD1 (6 bases). Germline V lookup: CDR1 MNHNS, CDR2 SASEGT. There are 15 residues in the CDR3. Trimming removed 4 bases at V and 3 bases at J, with 16 bases between. This chain's CDR3 is CASSGNRVKIYEQYF. CDR3 bases: TGTGCCAGCAGTGGGAACAGGGTAAAAATCTACGAGCAGTACTTC.

The chain is built from TRBV14 and TRBJ2-5, with TRBD2 as a possible D gene (6 bases). V gave up 6 bases and J gave up 4 bases, with 12 bases separating them. Germline assignment: CDR1 SGHDN and CDR2 FVKESK. The CDR3 length is 13 residues. The CDR3 DNA sequence: TGTGCCAGCAGTGCCTGGAGGGGAGAGACCCAGTACTTC. Encoded protein: CASSAWRGETQYF.

The rearrangement links TRBV7-9 to TRBJ2-3, with D possibly called TRBD1 or TRBD2 (5 bases each). This CDR3 is 13 amino acids long. The ends were cut back, 3 bases at V and 5 bases at J, with 9 bases in the middle. Germline V CDR1 and CDR2: SEHNR, FQNEAQ (reference sequence). CDR3 protein: CASSFRDGDTQYF. DNA of the CDR3: TGTGCCAGCAGCTTTAGGGACGGAGATACGCAGTATTTT.

This clone appeared a few times. The V call is TRBV7-9, the J call TRBJ1-4; perhaps TRBD1 as D (5 bases). The CDR3 consists of 15 residues. V was trimmed by 4 bases and J by 4 bases, leaving 13 bases between them. From germline, CDR1 is SEHNR and CDR2 FQNEAQ (reference sequence). In nucleotides, the CDR3 is TGTGCCAGCAGCTCCTTTCAGGGAAATAATGAAAAACTGTTTTTT. It is translated as CASSSFQGNNEKLFF.

The chain recombines TRBV10-1 with TRBJ1-4; D gene unclear. V was trimmed by 8 bases and J by 5 bases, leaving 12 bases between them. This CDR3 region has 13 residues. Germline CDR1 reads WNHNN; CDR2 reads SYGVQD (reference sequence). CDR3 in DNA: TGCGCCAGCTCCCGTCAGGAGAATGAAAAACTGTTTTTT. Protein product: CASSRQENEKLFF.

The J gene is TRBJ1-1, the V gene TRBV5-6; D is ambiguous. The CDR3 loop spans 13 amino acids. V was clipped by 4 bases and J by 6 bases, with 13 bases between them. The germline CDR1 and CDR2 sequences are SGHDT and YYEEEE. CDR3 protein: CASSLVHRAEAFF. In DNA, the CDR3 is TGTGCCAGCAGCCTTGTACACCGCGCTGAAGCTTTCTTT.

V is TRBV10-3 and J is TRBJ2-6; 9 bases match TRBD1. The J segment lost 0 bases and the V segment lost 4 bases, leaving 4 bases of the junction unmatched. The CDR3 runs to 17 residues. Germline lookup yields CDR1 ENHRY and CDR2 SYGVKD. CDR3 DNA sequence: TGTGCCATCAGTGTCCGGGACAGGGACTCTGGGGCCAACGTCCTGACTTTC. It codes for CAISVRDRDSGANVLTF.

The chain recombines TRBV7-9 with TRBJ2-3; 7 nucleotides line up with TRBD1. CDR1 and CDR2 (germline): SEHNR, FQNEAQ (reference sequence). This CDR3 is built from 15 residues. V lost 5 bases and J lost 0; bases outside the gene matches: 5. In nucleotides, the CDR3 is TGTGCCAGCAGCCAAGGGACAGTAAGCACAGATACGCAGTATTTT. As protein: CASSQGTVSTDTQYF.

This clone is a singleton in its sample. The gene calls are TRBV18 and TRBJ1-1; D uncertain. V lost 0 bases to trimming and J lost 0 bases, with 8 bases between them. The germline V gene encodes CDR1 KGHSH and CDR2 LQKENI. CDR3 length: 15 residues. The CDR3 DNA reads as TGTGCCAGCTCACCACCGTCACAGCTGAACACTGAAGCTTTCTTT. As protein: CASSPPSQLNTEAFF.

This clone was recorded once. The J gene is TRBJ2-1, the V gene TRBV7-9; TRBD1 matches at 11 bases. Germline trimming cut 9 bases from V and 0 bases from J; bases unmatched to any gene: 13. CDR1 is SEHNR, CDR2 FQNEAQ, per germline (reference sequence). The CDR3 runs 18 residues. The CDR3 region has the DNA TGTGCCAGTACCAGGGACAGGGGGATCCTAGGCTCCTACAATGAGCAGTTCTTC. Protein sequence: CASTRDRGILGSYNEQFF.

The chain recombines TRBV5-8 with TRBJ1-4, with D perhaps TRBD1 (6 bases). The ends were cut back, 4 bases at V and 0 bases at J, with 19 bases in the middle. This CDR3 has 18 residues. CDR1 and CDR2 (germline): SGHTS, YDEGEE. The CDR3 loop reads CASSPTTGPKPTNEKLFF. The CDR3, as DNA: TGTGCCAGCAGCCCAACGACAGGACCTAAACCAACTAATGAAAAACTGTTTTTT.

The rearrangement joins TRBV7-9 to TRBJ1-4; weak D call: TRBD1 (5 bases). There are 15 residues in the CDR3. Trimming took off 2 bases at V and 7 bases at J, with 14 bases between the two ends. CDR1 and CDR2 (germline): SEHNR, FQNEAQ (reference sequence). As DNA, the CDR3 is TGTGCCAGCAGCTTAAGTTGGGGGAGAAGTGAAAAACTGTTTTTT. Amino acids: CASSLSWGRSEKLFF.

The chain combines TRBV28 with TRBJ2-3; TRBD2 matches at 11 bases. The germline gives CDR1 MDHEN, CDR2 SYDVKM. J was trimmed by 4 bases and V by 6 bases; bases with no gene match: 9. The CDR3 spans 16 residues. As DNA, the CDR3 is TGTGCCAGCAGACTCGAGCTAGCGGGAGGTGCAGATACGCAGTATTTT. Translation: CASRLELAGGADTQYF.

The chain recombines TRBV6-5 with TRBJ1-2; 7 bases are shared with TRBD1. The CDR3 runs 15 residues. Trimming removed 0 bases from V and 5 bases from J; junction bases left unmatched: 6. CDR1 MNHEY and CDR2 SVGAGI come from the germline V gene. The CDR3 sequence: CASSYSGTVQYGYTF. For the CDR3, the DNA is TGTGCCAGCAGTTACTCCGGGACAGTCCAATATGGCTACACCTTC.

V is TRBV28 and J is TRBJ1-5, with 7 bases identical to TRBD1. V gave up 5 bases and J gave up 7 bases; unmatched junction bases: 11. The germline V gene encodes CDR1 MDHEN and CDR2 SYDVKM. The CDR3 is 15 amino acids. The CDR3 loop is CASSPHTGVGQPQHF. DNA for the CDR3: TGTGCCAGCAGTCCACATACAGGGGTAGGGCAGCCCCAGCATTTT.